This T cell receptor beta chain is drawn from a study of cytomegalovirus exposure and HLA in healthy donors. General study points: Cytomegalovirus association was listed for approximately 150 TCR beta chains.

J gave up 7 bases and V 7 bases, and 6 bases lay outside the gene matches. This CDR3 spans 13 amino acids. The PCR used 60 Vbeta and 13 Jbeta primers. Only in-frame clones appear in the TCRdb table, and some are missing; sequencing was by immunoSEQ multiplex PCR. The data contain 91,000 or so clones, 70% to 85% of them singletons. This clone was counted a single time. Its antigen is currently unknown. The sequence was obtained from a young man in good health and CMV-seropositive. The sample consisted of PBMCs. The V and J genes are TRBV5-3 and TRBJ2-7; 12 bases fit TRBD2. Being an ORF, TRBV5-3 has a function that is uncertain. In DNA form, the CDR3 reads TGTGCCAGAGGAGGCCTAGCGGGAGGGGAGCAGTACTTC. Amino acids: CARGGLAGGEQYF.